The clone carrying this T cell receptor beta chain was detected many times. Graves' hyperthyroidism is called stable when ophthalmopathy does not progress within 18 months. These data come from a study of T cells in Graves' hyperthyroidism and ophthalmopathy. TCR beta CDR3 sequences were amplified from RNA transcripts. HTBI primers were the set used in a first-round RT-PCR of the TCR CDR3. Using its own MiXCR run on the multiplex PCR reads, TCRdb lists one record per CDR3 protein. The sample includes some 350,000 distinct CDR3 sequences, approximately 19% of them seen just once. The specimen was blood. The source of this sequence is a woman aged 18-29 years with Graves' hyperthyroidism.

In DNA form, the CDR3 reads TGTGCCAGCAGCTACCCTGCAGGTCACTTTAGGGAGTCTTACTATGGCTACACCTTC. Encoded protein: CASSYPAGHFRESYYGYTF. This chain links TRBV7-2 with TRBJ1-2, with D uncertain. This CDR3 contains 19 residues. Germline CDR1 SGHTA, CDR2 FQGNSA. The V end lost 4 bases, the J end lost 3 bases, and 27 bases lay between the germline ends.